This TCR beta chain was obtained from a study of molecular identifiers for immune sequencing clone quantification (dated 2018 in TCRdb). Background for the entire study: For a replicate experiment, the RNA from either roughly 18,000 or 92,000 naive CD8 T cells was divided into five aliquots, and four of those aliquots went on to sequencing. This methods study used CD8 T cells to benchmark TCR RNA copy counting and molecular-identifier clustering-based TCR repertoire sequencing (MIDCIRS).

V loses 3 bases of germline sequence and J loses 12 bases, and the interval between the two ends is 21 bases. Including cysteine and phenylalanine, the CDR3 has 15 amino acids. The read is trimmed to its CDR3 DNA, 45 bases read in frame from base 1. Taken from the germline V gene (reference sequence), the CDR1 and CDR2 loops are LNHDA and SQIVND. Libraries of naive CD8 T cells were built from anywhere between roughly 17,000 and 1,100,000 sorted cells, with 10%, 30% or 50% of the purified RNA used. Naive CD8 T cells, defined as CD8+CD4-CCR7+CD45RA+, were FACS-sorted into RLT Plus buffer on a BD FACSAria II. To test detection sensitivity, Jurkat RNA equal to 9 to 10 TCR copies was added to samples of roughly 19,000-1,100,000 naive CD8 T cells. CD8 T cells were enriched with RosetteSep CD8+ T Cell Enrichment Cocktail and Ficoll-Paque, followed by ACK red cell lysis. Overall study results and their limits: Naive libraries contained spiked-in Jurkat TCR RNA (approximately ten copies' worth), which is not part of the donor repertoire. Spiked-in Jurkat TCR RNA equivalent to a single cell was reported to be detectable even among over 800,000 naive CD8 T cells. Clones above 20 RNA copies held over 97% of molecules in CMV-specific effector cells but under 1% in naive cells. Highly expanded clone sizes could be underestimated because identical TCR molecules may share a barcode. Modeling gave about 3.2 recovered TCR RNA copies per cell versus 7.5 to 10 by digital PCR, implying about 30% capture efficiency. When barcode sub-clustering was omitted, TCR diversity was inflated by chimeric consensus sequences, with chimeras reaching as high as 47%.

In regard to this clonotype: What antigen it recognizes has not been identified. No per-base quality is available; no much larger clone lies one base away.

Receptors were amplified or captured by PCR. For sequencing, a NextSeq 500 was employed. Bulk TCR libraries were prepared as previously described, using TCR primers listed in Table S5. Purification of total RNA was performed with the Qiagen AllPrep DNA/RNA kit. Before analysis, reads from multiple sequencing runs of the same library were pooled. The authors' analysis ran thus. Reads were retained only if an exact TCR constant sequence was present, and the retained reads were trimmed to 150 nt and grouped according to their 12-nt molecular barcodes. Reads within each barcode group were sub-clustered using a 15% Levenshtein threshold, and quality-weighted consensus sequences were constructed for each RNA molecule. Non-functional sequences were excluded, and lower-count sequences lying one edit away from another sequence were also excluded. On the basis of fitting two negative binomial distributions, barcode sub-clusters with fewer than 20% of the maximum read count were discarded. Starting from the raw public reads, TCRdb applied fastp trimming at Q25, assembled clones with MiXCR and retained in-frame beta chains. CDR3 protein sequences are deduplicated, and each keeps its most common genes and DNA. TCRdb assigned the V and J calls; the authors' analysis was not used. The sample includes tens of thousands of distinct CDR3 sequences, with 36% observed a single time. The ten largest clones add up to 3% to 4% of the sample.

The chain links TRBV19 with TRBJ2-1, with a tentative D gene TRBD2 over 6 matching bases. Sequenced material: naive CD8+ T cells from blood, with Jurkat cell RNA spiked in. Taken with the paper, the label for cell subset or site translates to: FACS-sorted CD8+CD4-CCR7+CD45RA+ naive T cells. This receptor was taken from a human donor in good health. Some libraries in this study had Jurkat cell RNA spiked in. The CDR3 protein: CASSIIFGGGPSQFF. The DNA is TGTGCCAGTAGTATCATTTTCGGTGGAGGGCCCTCGCAGTTCTTC.